Shown below are 10 T cell receptor beta chains from a single sample sequenced in a study of T-cell reconstitution after alpha-beta-depleted transplantation in children. It was with unique molecular identifiers that the TCRbeta library was prepared. TCRdb reanalysed the PCR reads using MiXCR and keeps one entry per CDR3 protein. The sample lists roughly 670,000 distinct CDR3 sequences; over 10% were seen once. This specimen consisted of PBMCs, obtained before TCRalphabeta/CD19-depleted stem cell transplant. These receptors all stem from a girl aged 2 to 9 with congenital amegakaryocytic thrombocytopenia, due to receive a stem cell transplant.

This clonotype came up many times. V gene TRBV1 combines with J gene TRBJ1-1; the D call of TRBD1 is as the table states it, not checked on the DNA. TRBV1 corresponds to a pseudogene. This CDR3 comprises 15 residues. The CDR3 loop reads CTSSPRTVNDTEAFF. The CDR3 DNA follows: TGCACCAGCAGCCCACGGACAGTCAATGACACTGAAGCTTTCTTT.

Comment on this clonotype: Since a much larger clone is just one base distant, this may be a read error. This chain connects TRBV20-1 to TRBJ2-5; TRBD2 matches 7 bases. The CDR3 is 13 residues long. The germline gives CDR1 DFQATT, CDR2 SNEGSKA (reference sequence). The CDR3 sequence is CSATSSGEETQDF. The CDR3 DNA is TGCAGTGCTACTTCTAGCGGTGAAGAGACCCAGGACTTC.

V usage is TRBV29-1 and J usage is TRBJ2-7, with 10 bases matching TRBD2. The junction had 10 bases not matched to a gene; V was cut back by 8 bases and J by 6 bases. CDR1 is SQVTM and CDR2 is ANQGSEA in the germline V gene. This CDR3 has 13 amino acids. The CDR3 sequence is CSTTLGLALEQYF. Here the CDR3 DNA reads TGCAGCACGACCTTGGGACTAGCGCTCGAGCAGTACTTC.

The chain couples TRBV6-5 to TRBJ2-1; TRBD2 agrees at 10 bases. The junction had 5 bases not matched to a gene; V was cut back by 5 bases and J by 1 base. Germline assignment: CDR1 MNHEY and CDR2 SVGAGI. This CDR3 is built from 16 residues. Written as DNA, the CDR3 is TGTGCCAGCAGTATACTAGCGGGAATATCCTACAATGAGCAGTTCTTC. Encoded protein: CASSILAGISYNEQFF.

A few counts support this clonotype. V usage is TRBV5-1 and J usage is TRBJ2-6; the match to TRBD1 covers 9 bases. Germline V gene lookup returns CDR1 SGHRS and CDR2 YFSETQ. The CDR3 length is 17 residues. The trim removed 2 bases at V and 1 base at J, leaving 4 bases unmatched. CDR3 in amino acids: CASSFWTGESGANVLTF. As DNA, the CDR3 is TGCGCCAGCAGCTTCTGGACAGGGGAATCTGGGGCCAACGTCCTGACTTTC.

This clonotype occurred many times. The chain uses TRBV7-9 and TRBJ2-1; D not resolved. Germline CDR1 is SEHNR and CDR2 is FQNEAQ (reference sequence). Trimming removed 1 base from V and 0 bases from J, with 10 bases in between. This CDR3 comprises 16 residues. CDR3 sequence (DNA): TGTGCCAGCAGCTTAGGGGCCTCATTCTCCTACAATGAGCAGTTCTTC. Translated, it gives CASSLGASFSYNEQFF.

At least ten counts were recorded for this clonotype. As DNA, the CDR3 is TGCAGTGCTAGAGGAAACCAAGAGACCCAGTACTTC. Amino acids: CSARGNQETQYF. V usage is TRBV20-1 and J usage is TRBJ2-5, with unresolved D. Trimming removed 1 base from V and 0 bases from J, with 3 bases in between. The CDR3 is 12 amino acids. Germline CDR1 is DFQATT and CDR2 is SNEGSKA (reference sequence).

About this clonotype itself: An end of the junction does not agree with germline; a read error may underlie this. The chain carries TRBV5-1 and TRBJ1-2; D is possibly TRBD1 (5 bases). The germline V gene has CDR1 SGHRS and CDR2 YFSETQ. This CDR3 has 13 amino acids. CDR3 amino acids: CASSLGRDYGYPF. Written as DNA, the CDR3 is TGCGCCAGCAGCTTAGGCAGGGACTATGGCTACCCCTTC.

This clonotype was seen more than once but under ten times. The V call is TRBV5-1, the J call TRBJ2-1, with unresolved D. The CDR3 spans 12 residues. Trimming pared 2 bases from V and 10 bases from J, leaving 10 bases between. Germline values: CDR1 SGHRS, CDR2 YFSETQ. In nucleotides, the CDR3 is TGCGCCAGCAGCTTAAACAGCGAAGAGCAGTTCTTC. This encodes CASSLNSEEQFF.

This clonotype was seen only a few times. The rearrangement links TRBV12-3 or TRBV12-4 to TRBJ2-1; D perhaps matches TRBD2 (5 bases). Trimming left V 7 bases short and J 7 bases short, with 17 bases between. The CDR3 totals 14 residues. In DNA form, the CDR3 reads TGTGCCAGCACGCCTTCCACCGCGGGTAATGAGCAGTTCTTC. Amino acids: CASTPSTAGNEQFF.